Here is one T cell receptor (beta chain) with its context. TCRdb processed the 5' RACE reads anew with MiXCR; each CDR3 protein has one entry. The sample lists 65,000 to 80,000 distinct CDR3 sequences, more than 15% seen once, with about 16% in the top ten. This entry comes from a study of neurological immune-mediated disorders. Unsorted libraries were prepared from 2 million PBMCs that had been stored at -80 C. The specimen sequenced was PBMCs. This receptor was taken from a woman aged 40 to 55 in good health.

In DNA, the CDR3 is TGTGCCAGCAGCCAAGGGGCGTCGAACACCGGGGAGCTGTTTTTT. It yields the protein CASSQGASNTGELFF. The rearrangement joins TRBV3-1 to TRBJ2-2; the D is unclear. Germline CDR1 reads LGHDT; CDR2 reads YNNKEL (reference sequence). The germline V and J ends were trimmed by 1 base and 0 bases, with 6 bases remaining between them. The CDR3 sequence is 15 residues long.